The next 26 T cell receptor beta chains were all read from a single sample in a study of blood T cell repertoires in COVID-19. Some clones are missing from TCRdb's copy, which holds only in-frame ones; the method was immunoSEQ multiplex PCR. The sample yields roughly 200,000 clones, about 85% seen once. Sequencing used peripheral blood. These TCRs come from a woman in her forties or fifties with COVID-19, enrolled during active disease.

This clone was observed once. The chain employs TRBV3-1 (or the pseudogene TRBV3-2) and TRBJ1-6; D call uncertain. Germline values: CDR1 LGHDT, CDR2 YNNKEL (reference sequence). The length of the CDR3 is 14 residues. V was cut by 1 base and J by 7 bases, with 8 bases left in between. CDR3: CASSQGAKNSPLHF. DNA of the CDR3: TGTGCCAGCAGCCAAGGGGCGAAGAATTCACCCCTCCACTTT.

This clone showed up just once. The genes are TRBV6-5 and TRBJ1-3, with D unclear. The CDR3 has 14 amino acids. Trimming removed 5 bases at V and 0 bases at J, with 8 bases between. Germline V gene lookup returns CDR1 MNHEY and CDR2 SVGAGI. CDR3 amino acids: CASSPTFSGNTIYF. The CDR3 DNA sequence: TGTGCCAGCAGTCCGACTTTCTCTGGAAACACCATATATTTT.

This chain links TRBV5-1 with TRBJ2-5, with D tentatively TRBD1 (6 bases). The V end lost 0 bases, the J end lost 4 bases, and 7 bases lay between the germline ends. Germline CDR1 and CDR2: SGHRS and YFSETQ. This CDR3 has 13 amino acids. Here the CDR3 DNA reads TGCGCCAGCAGCTTGGCAGGGGTAGAGACCCAGTACTTC. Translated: CASSLAGVETQYF.

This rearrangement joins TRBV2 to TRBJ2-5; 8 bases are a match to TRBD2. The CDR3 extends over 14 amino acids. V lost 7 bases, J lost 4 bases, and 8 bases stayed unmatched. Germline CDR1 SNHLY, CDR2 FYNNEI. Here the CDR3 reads CASTTGGGIETQYF. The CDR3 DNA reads TGTGCCAGCACCACGGGGGGGGGAATAGAGACCCAGTACTTC. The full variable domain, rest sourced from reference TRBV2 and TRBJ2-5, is EPEVTQTPSHQVTQMGQEVILRCVPISNHLYFYWYRQILGQKVEFLVSFYNNEISEKSEIFDDQFSVERPDGSNFTLKIRSTKLEDSAMYFCASTTGGGIETQYFGPGTRLLVL.

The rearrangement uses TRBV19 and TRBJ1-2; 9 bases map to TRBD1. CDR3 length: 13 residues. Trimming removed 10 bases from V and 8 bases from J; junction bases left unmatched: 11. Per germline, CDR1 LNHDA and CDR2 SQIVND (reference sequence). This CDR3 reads CATRLQGARGYTF. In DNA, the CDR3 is TGTGCCACACGGCTACAGGGGGCGCGCGGCTACACCTTC.

CDR3 sequence (DNA): TGTGCCAGCAGTTTAAAGTCAGACAGACCGTCCTACGAGCAGTACTTC. Protein sequence: CASSLKSDRPSYEQYF. This chain links TRBV28 with TRBJ2-7; D perhaps matches TRBD1 (5 bases). There are 16 residues in the CDR3. CDR1 MDHEN and CDR2 SYDVKM come from the germline V gene. Trimming shortened V by 2 bases and J by 1 base, and 15 bases separated the two germline ends.

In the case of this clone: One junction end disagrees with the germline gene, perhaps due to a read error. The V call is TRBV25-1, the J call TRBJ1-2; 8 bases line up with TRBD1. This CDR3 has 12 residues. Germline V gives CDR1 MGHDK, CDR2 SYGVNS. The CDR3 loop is CASSGAGQGLRF. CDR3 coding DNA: TGTGCCAGCAGTGGAGCCGGACAGGGCCTGCGCTTC.

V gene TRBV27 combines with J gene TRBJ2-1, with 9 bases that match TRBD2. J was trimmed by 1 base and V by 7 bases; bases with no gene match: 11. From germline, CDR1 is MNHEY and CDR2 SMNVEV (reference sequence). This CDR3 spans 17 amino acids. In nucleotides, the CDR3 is TGTGCCAGCAAAGTTCTAGCGGGGCAAGGGTCCTACAATGAGCAGTTCTTC. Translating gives CASKVLAGQGSYNEQFF.

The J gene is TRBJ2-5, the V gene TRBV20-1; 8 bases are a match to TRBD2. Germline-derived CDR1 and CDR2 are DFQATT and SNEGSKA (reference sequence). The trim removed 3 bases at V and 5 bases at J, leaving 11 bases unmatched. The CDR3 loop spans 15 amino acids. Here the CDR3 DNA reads TGCAGTGCTAGTCCGACGGGGGGGTTTGCGGAGACCCAGTACTTC. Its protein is CSASPTGGFAETQYF.

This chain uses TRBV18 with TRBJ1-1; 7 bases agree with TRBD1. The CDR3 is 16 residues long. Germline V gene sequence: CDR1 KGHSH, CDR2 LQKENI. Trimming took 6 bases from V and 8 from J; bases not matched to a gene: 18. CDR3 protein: CASSPGSTGYTLEAFF. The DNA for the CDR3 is TGTGCCAGCTCCCCGGGTTCGACAGGGTATACTCTGGAAGCTTTCTTT.

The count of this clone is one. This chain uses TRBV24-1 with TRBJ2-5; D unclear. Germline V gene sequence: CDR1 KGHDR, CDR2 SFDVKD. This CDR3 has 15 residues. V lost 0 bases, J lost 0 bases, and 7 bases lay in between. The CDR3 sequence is CATSDLHRDQETQYF. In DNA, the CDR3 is TGTGCCACCAGTGATTTGCACCGGGACCAAGAGACCCAGTACTTC.

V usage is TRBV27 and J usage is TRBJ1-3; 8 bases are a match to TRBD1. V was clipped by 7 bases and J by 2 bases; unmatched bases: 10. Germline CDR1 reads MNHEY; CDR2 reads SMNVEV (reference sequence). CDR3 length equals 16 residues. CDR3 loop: CASTSRIQGAGNTIYF. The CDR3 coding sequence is TGTGCCAGCACCTCGAGAATACAGGGGGCTGGAAACACCATATATTTT.

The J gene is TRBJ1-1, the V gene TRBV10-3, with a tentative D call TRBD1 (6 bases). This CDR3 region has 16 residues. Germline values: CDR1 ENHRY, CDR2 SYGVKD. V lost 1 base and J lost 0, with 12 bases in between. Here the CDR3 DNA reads TGTGCCATCAGTGAGTTGGGGGGGGCGATGAACACTGAAGCTTTCTTT. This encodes CAISELGGAMNTEAFF.

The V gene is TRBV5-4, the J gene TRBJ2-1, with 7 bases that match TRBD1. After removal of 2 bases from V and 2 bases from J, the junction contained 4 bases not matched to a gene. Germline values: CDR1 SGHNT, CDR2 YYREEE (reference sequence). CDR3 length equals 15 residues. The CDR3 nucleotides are TGTGCCAGCAGCTTAGAGACAGGGCCCTACAATGAGCAGTTCTTC. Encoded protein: CASSLETGPYNEQFF.

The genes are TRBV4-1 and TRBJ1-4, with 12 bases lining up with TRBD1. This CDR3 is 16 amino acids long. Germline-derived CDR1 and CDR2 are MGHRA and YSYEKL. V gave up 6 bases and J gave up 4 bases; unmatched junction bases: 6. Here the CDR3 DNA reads TGCGCCAGCAGTCCGGGACAGGGGGCTATTAATGAAAAACTGTTTTTT. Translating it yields CASSPGQGAINEKLFF.

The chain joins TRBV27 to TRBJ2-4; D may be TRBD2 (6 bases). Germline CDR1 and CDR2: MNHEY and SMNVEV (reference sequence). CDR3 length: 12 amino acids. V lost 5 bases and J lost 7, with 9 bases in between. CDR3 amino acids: CASSGGANIQYF. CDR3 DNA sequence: TGTGCCAGCAGTGGAGGGGCGAACATTCAGTACTTC.

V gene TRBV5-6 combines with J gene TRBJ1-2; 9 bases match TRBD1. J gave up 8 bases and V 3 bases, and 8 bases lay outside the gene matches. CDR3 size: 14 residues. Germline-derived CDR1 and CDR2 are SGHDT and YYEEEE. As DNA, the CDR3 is TGTGCCAGCAGCTCCCGGGACAGGGCCTCGGGCTACACCTTC. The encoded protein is CASSSRDRASGYTF. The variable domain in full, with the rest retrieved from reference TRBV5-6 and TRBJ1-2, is DAGVTQSPTHLIKTRGQQVTLRCSPKSGHDTVSWYQQALGQGPQFIFQYYEEEERQRGNFPDRFSGHQFPNYSSELNVNALLLGDSALYLCASSSRDRASGYTFGSGTRLTVV.

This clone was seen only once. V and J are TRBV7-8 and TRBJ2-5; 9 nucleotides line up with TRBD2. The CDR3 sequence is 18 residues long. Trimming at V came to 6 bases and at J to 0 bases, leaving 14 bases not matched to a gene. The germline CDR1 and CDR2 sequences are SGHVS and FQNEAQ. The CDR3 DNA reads TGTGCCAGCAGAACCAGACAGGTTGCGGGGGGGAACCAAGAGACCCAGTACTTC. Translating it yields CASRTRQVAGGNQETQYF.

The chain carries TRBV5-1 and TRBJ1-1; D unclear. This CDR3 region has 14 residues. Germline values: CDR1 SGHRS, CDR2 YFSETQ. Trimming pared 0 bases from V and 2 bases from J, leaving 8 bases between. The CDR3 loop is CASSLAGDNTEAFF. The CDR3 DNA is TGCGCCAGCAGCTTGGCCGGGGATAACACTGAAGCTTTCTTT.

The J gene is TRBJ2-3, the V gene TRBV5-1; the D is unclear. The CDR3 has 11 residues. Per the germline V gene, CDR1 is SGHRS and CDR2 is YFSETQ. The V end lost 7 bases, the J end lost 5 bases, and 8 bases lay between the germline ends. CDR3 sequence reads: CASASGDTQYF. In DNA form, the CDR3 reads TGCGCCAGCGCATCGGGAGATACGCAGTATTTT.

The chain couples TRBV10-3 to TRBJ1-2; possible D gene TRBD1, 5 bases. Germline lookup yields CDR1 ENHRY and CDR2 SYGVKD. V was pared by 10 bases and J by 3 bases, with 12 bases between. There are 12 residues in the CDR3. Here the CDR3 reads CANMGEDYGYTF. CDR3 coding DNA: TGTGCCAACATGGGGGAGGACTATGGCTACACCTTC.

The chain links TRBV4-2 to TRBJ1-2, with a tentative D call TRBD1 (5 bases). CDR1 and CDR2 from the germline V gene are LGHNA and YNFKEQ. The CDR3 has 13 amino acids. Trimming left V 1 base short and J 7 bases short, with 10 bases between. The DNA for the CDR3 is TGTGCCAGCAGCCAAGCTTTAGGGGCTGGCTACACCTTC. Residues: CASSQALGAGYTF.

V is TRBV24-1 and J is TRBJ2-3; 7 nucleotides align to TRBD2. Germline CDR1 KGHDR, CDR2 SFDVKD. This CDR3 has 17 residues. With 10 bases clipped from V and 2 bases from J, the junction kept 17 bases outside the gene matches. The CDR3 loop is CATSREGAGKITDTQYF. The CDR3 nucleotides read TGTGCCACTTCCCGTGAGGGAGCGGGGAAAATCACAGATACGCAGTATTTT.

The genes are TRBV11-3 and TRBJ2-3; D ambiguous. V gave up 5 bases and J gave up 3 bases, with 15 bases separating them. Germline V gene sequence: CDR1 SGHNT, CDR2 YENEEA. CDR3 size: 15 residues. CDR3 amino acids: CASSPLTYQTDTQYF. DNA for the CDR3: TGTGCCAGCAGCCCCCTGACTTATCAAACAGATACGCAGTATTTT.

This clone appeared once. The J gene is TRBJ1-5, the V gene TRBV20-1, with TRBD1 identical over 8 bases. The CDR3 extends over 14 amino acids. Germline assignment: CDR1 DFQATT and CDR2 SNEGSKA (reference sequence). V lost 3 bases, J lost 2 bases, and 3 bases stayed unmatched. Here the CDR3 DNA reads TGCAGTGCTAGTCAGGGGGCAGGCAATCAGCCCCAGCATTTT. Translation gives CSASQGAGNQPQHF.

The CDR3 nucleotides read TGTGCCAGCAGTCCCCGGGCGGGCGGAAACTATGGCTACACCTTC. Encoded protein: CASSPRAGGNYGYTF. This chain uses TRBV2 with TRBJ1-2; D remains ambiguous. Germline V CDR1 and CDR2: SNHLY, FYNNEI. V lost 5 bases, J lost 2 bases, and 15 bases lay in between. This CDR3 region has 15 residues.